This T cell receptor beta chain is drawn from a study of T-cell reconstitution after alpha-beta-depleted transplantation in children. Trimming removed 1 base at V and 7 bases at J, with 14 bases between. This CDR3 comprises 15 residues. The germline gives CDR1 SGHTA, CDR2 FQGNSA. TCRbeta library construction was performed incorporating unique molecular identifiers. TCRdb fed the PCR reads into MiXCR, producing one record per CDR3 protein. The sample carries hundreds of thousands of distinct CDR3 sequences, about 15% recorded once. This clonotype showed up many times. The specimen was PBMCs from the stem cell graft donor, collected from the stem cell graft. This chain links TRBV7-2 with TRBJ2-1; a weak D match, TRBD2 (6 bases). This clonotype was obtained from a human donor who donated a stem cell graft to a child with acute myeloid leukemia. The CDR3 is CASSLGSSVLNEQFF. In DNA form, the CDR3 reads TGTGCCAGCAGCTTAGGGTCTAGCGTCTTGAATGAGCAGTTCTTC.